This section outlines one T cell receptor (beta chain) sequence together with its context. Its antigen is currently unknown. It was through 5'RACE template switching that TCR cDNA was made, with a universal primer site and UMIs added. TCRdb re-called the 5' RACE reads with MiXCR, one entry per CDR3 protein. The repertoire holds 400,000 or so distinct CDR3 sequences, with approximately 18% as singletons. Per germline, CDR1 LGHNA and CDR2 YSLEER. V lost 0 bases to trimming and J lost 8 bases, with 11 bases between them. The CDR3 is 15 amino acids. The entry originates in a study of T cells after yellow fever vaccination. General observations from the study: Abundant clonotypes from the bulk population could get into FACS-sorted repertoires as contaminants. Post-booster samples contained most primary-vaccination clones (around 95% CD4, about 90% CD8).

The V gene is TRBV4-3, the J gene TRBJ1-6, with a tentative D call TRBD1 (5 bases). The receptor's source is a man younger than 30 who received the YFV17D yellow fever vaccine. The specimen was PBMCs, collected before the yellow fever booster vaccination. Here the CDR3 DNA reads TGCGCCAGCAGCCAAGATGGGACTGACGATTCACCCCTCCACTTT. Its translation: CASSQDGTDDSPLHF.